Following are 18 T cell receptor beta chains from one sample sequenced in a study of tumor-infiltrating lymphocytes in primary liver carcinoma. Production of TCR beta cDNA used 400 to 650 ng total RNA together with a constant-region primer. It was through three nested multiplex PCR rounds of slightly modified ARM-PCR that TCR beta libraries arose. TRBV1-TRBV30 forward primers and a C-beta reverse primer were used in the first two PCR rounds, which each ran for 9 to 10 cycles. Via MiXCR, TCRdb re-called the multiplex PCR reads, giving one row per CDR3 protein. Among roughly 80,000 distinct CDR3 sequences, roughly two thirds were seen once, and the ten largest hold around 15%. Without any cell sorting, about 18-30 mg of bulk tissue yielded co-extracted RNA and DNA. Source material: liver tumor tissue from sampling region 4. This sample's subset: tumor region T4, right-lateral pole. Receptor source: a woman aged 55 to 70 with primary liver carcinoma and hepatitis B virus infection.

The sample holds one count of this clonotype. An end of the junction differs from the germline gene, which may be a read error. The V and J genes are TRBV29-1 and TRBJ1-1, with 7 nucleotides matching TRBD1. The CDR3 sequence is 17 residues long. CDR1 SQVTM and CDR2 ANQGSEA come from the germline V gene. The CDR3 coding sequence is TGCATCGTTGACAGGGAGGGGCCAACGCTCATGGACACTGAAGCTTTCTTT. It translates to CIVDREGPTLMDTEAFF.

V and J are TRBV29-1 and TRBJ2-7; weak D call: TRBD2 (5 bases). Germline CDR1 reads SQVTM; CDR2 reads ANQGSEA. Trimming removed 4 bases at V and 8 bases at J, with 18 bases between. This CDR3 contains 13 residues. Here the CDR3 reads CSVVTWEPYKQYF. In DNA form, the CDR3 reads TGCAGCGTTGTGACATGGGAGCCGTACAAGCAGTACTTC.

Details on this clonotype: This likely comes from a read error, as the CDR3 has no conserved phenylalanine or tryptophan at its end. The limits of the CDR3 on the DNA are not certain, so only TCRdb's listed CDR3 is given. The chain is built from TRBV11-2 and TRBJ1-2; TRBD1, the table's D call, was not compared with the DNA. The CDR3 length equals 14 residues, ends included. The germline V gene encodes CDR1 SGHAT and CDR2 FQNNGV. Here the CDR3 reads CASSLMGQGYGYIL.

A note on this clonotype: One end of the junction fails to match germline, which may point to a read error. The genes are TRBV4-2 and TRBJ2-3; 7 bases are a match to TRBD2. CDR3 size: 18 residues. Per germline, CDR1 LGHNA and CDR2 YNFKEQ. Here the CDR3 reads CASSQLGLAAASTDMQYF. In nucleotides, the CDR3 is TGTGCCAGCAGCCAGTTAGGGCTAGCGGCAGCCAGCACAGATATGCAGTATTTT.

This clonotype was seen many times. The CDR3 loop reads CASSLGGGTQSIFF. The CDR3 DNA reads as TGTGCCAGCAGCTTAGGAGGAGGGACTCAATCCATTTTCTTT. The chain employs TRBV7-8 and TRBJ1-1; a weak D match, TRBD1 (5 bases). Between the trimmed V and J ends, which lost 1 base and 13 bases, there was a span of 19 bases. Germline CDR1 SGHVS, CDR2 FQNEAQ. There are 14 residues in the CDR3. Drawing the rest from reference TRBV7-8 and TRBJ1-1, the complete variable domain is GAGVSQSPRYKVAKRGQDVALRCDPISGHVSLFWYQQALGQGPEFLTYFQNEAQLDKSGLPSDRFFAERPEGSVSTLKIQRTQQEDSAVYLCASSLGGGTQSIFFGQGTRLTVV.

This clonotype has ten or more counts. This rearrangement joins TRBV29-1 to TRBJ2-1; D remains ambiguous. V dropped 3 bases and J dropped 3 bases, with 9 bases sitting between them. The CDR3 length is 13 residues. Germline CDR1 reads SQVTM; CDR2 reads ANQGSEA. CDR3 DNA: TGCAGCGTTGACGACCTTGTCTACAATGAGCAGTTCTTC. Amino acids: CSVDDLVYNEQFF.

A note on this clonotype: At one end the junction does not follow the germline gene, possibly because of a read error. The chain uses TRBV4-1 and TRBJ1-3; TRBD1 matches 7 bases. Germline V CDR1 and CDR2: MGHRA, YSYEKL. The CDR3 is 16 amino acids. In DNA form, the CDR3 reads TGCGCCAGCAGCCGAGAGGACAGGAATACTGGAAACACCATACATTTT. Amino acid sequence: CASSREDRNTGNTIHF.

This rearrangement joins TRBV11-2 to TRBJ2-3; 11 nucleotides match TRBD2. Germline V gene data show CDR1 as SGHAT and CDR2 as FQNNGV. With V trimmed by 10 bases and J by 4 bases, 10 bases remained unmatched. CDR3 length: 15 residues. The CDR3 DNA is TGTGCCAACAAGCCTGGACTAGCGGGCCCAGATACGCAGTATTTT. Amino acids: CANKPGLAGPDTQYF.

Points on this clonotype: This may stem from a read error, because a much larger clone lies one nucleotide away. The chain joins TRBV2 to TRBJ1-4; no reliable D call. From germline, CDR1 is SNHLY and CDR2 FYNNEI. The CDR3 runs to 14 residues. The CDR3, as DNA: TGTGTCAGCAGTGCGACCGGGTTTGGTGAAAAACTGTTTTTT. Its protein product is CVSSATGFGEKLFF.

The rearrangement joins TRBV12-3 or TRBV12-4 to TRBJ2-1; 7 nucleotides align to TRBD2. V shed 8 bases, J shed 4 bases, and the junction held 11 bases outside the gene matches. The CDR3 runs 15 residues. Here the CDR3 reads CASCPVGLQYNEQFF. The CDR3 DNA is TGTGCCAGCTGTCCGGTGGGACTACAGTACAATGAGCAGTTCTTC.

This clonotype came up once. The DNA for the CDR3 is TGTATGAGCAGTTCCAAAGGACTAGCGGGAGTGGGTACGCAGTATTTT. This sequence encodes CMSSSKGLAGVGTQYF. The chain employs TRBV6-6 and TRBJ2-3; 13 bases fit TRBD2. Germline V gene sequence: CDR1 MNHNY, CDR2 SVGAGI (reference sequence). The CDR3 loop spans 16 amino acids.

The count of this clonotype is one. The chain has TRBV12-3 or TRBV12-4 and TRBJ1-3, with D perhaps TRBD1 (6 bases). The CDR3 has 17 residues. V gave up 3 bases and J gave up 1 base, with 16 bases separating them. The CDR3 DNA reads as TGTGCCAGCAGTTTCACAACCAACAGGGTTTCTGGAAACACCATATATTTT. Its protein product is CASSFTTNRVSGNTIYF.

About this clonotype itself: At one end, the junction sequence differs from germline, possibly due to a read error. The rearrangement links TRBV7-8 to TRBJ2-7, with a weak D call TRBD2 (6 bases). Germline CDR1 and CDR2: SGHVS and FQNEAQ. The CDR3 is 13 amino acids. The CDR3 sequence is CASAGPAVYKQYF. CDR3 sequence (DNA): TGTGCCAGCGCGGGACCAGCAGTCTACAAGCAGTACTTC.

The table lists this clonotype with many counts. This rearrangement joins TRBV7-9 to TRBJ2-1, with D possibly TRBD1 on 5 matching bases. From germline, CDR1 is SEHNR and CDR2 FQNEAQ (reference sequence). CDR3 length: 17 residues. Trimming removed 2 bases from V and 7 bases from J, with 21 bases in between. CDR3 amino acids: CASSLSLDSQFANEQFF. Here the CDR3 DNA reads TGTGCCAGCAGCTTATCCCTCGACAGCCAATTCGCTAATGAGCAGTTCTTC.

Comment on this clonotype: One junction end disagrees with the germline gene, perhaps due to a read error. The chain combines TRBV12-3 or TRBV12-4 with TRBJ1-2; unclear D gene. This CDR3 comprises 16 residues. The CDR3 DNA follows: TGTGCCAACAGTTTAGAAGGTCTAACAGATAATTATAGCTACACCTTC. This translates into CANSLEGLTDNYSYTF.

For this clonotype: Mismatch with germline at one junction end may stem from a read error. This sequence joins TRBV6-5 and TRBJ2-7; the match to TRBD2 covers 10 bases. The germline gives CDR1 MNHEY, CDR2 SVGAGI. The CDR3 is 15 residues long. CDR3 in DNA: TGTGCCAGGAGCGCGGCAGCGGGAGGGTACTACGGGCAGTACTTC. The encoded protein is CARSAAAGGYYGQYF.

This clonotype has just a few counts. The chain couples TRBV2 to TRBJ2-1, with unresolved D. Trimming left V 3 bases short and J 3 bases short, with 12 bases between. Germline V gene sequence: CDR1 SNHLY, CDR2 FYNNEI. This CDR3 spans 15 amino acids. CDR3 sequence: CASSDSEPVYNEQFF. CDR3 in DNA: TGTGCCAGCAGTGACAGTGAACCGGTCTACAATGAGCAGTTCTTC.

A remark on this clonotype: Mismatch with germline at one junction end may stem from a read error. The CDR3 bases are TGTACCAGTGAAGGGGGCACAGATACGCAGTATTTT. Amino acid sequence: CTSEGGTDTQYF. The chain is built from TRBV19 and TRBJ2-3, with D possibly being TRBD1 (5 bases). The CDR3 runs 12 residues. The germline CDR1 and CDR2 sequences are LNHDA and SQIVND (reference sequence).